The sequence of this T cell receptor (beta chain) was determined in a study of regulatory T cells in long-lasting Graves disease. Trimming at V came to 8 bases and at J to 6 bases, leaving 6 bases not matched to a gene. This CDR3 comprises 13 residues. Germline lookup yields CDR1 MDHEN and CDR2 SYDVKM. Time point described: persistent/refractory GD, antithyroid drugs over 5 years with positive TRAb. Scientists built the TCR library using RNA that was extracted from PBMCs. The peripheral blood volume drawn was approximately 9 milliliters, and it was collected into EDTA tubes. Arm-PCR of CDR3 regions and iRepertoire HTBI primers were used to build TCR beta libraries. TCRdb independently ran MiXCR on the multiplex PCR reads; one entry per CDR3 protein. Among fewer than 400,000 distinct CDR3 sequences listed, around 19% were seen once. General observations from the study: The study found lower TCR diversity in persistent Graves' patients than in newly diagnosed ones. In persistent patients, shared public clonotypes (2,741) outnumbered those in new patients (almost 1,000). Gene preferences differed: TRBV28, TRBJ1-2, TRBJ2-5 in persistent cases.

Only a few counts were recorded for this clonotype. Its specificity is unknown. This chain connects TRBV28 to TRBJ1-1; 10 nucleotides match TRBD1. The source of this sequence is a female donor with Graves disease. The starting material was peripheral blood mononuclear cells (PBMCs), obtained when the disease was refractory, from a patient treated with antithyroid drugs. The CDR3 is CASASGQGSEAFF. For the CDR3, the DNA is TGTGCCAGCGCCTCGGGACAGGGGTCTGAAGCTTTCTTT.